The rows below give T cell receptor beta chains drawn from one sample of a study of blood T cell repertoires in COVID-19. TCRdb's table, derived via immunoSEQ multiplex PCR, lists solely in-frame clones and lacks some. The repertoire consists of 250,000 to 300,000 clones, with 89% occurring once and the leading ten covering roughly 0.92%. Source material: peripheral blood. These TCRs come from a woman aged 40-49 years who had recovered from COVID-19. The CDR3 runs from the conserved cysteine through the conserved F or W. A D gene is named only where the DNA matches it firmly. The size field is filled for only some rows; it gives once, few, many or a size class.

J | D | V | size | DNA | CDR3
TRBJ2-2 | NA | TRBV5-1 | NA | TGCGCCAGCAGCTTGTCTCCAGGGGCCACCGGGGAGCTGTTTTTT | CASSLSPGATGELFF
TRBJ2-5 | NA | TRBV27 | NA | TGTGCCAGCAGTTCCCGGGACACTCAAGAGACCCAGTACTTC | CASSSRDTQETQYF
TRBJ2-1 | TRBD2 | TRBV5-4 | NA | TGTGCCAGCAGCGAACTAGCGGGAGGGGGCAATGAGCAGTTCTTC | CASSELAGGGNEQFF
TRBJ1-2 | NA | TRBV18 | NA | TGTGCCAGCTCACCACCGGGCGGAGACCCGAGGGCCTATGGCTACACCTTC | CASSPPGGDPRAYGYTF
TRBJ1-1 | NA | TRBV4-2 | NA | TGTGCCAGCAGCCCCAACACCCACATGAACACTGAAGCTTTCTTT | CASSPNTHMNTEAFF
TRBJ2-4 | NA | TRBV19 | NA | TGTGCCAGTAGTATAGCCGGGAAAAACATTCAGTACTTC | CASSIAGKNIQYF
TRBJ2-6 | NA | TRBV11-3 | NA | TGTGCCAGCAGCCCCAGTTCGTCAGGCTCTGGGGCCAACGTCCTGACTTTC | CASSPSSSGSGANVLTF
TRBJ1-1 | TRBD1 | TRBV30 | NA | TGTGCCTGGAGACAGGGGTGGAACACTGAAGCTTTCTTT | CAWRQGWNTEAFF
TRBJ2-3 | TRBD2 | TRBV6-1 | NA | TGTGCCAGCAGTGATGGCGGGAGGCAGTATTTT | CASSDGGRQYF
TRBJ2-7 | NA | TRBV3-1/TRBV3-2 | NA | TGTGCCAGCAGCCTTGGACGACTATCCTACGAGCAGTACTTC | CASSLGRLSYEQYF
TRBJ2-5 | TRBD2 | TRBV5-1 | NA | TGCGCCAGCAACCCGGGACTAGCGGGGCAAGAGACCCAGTACTTC | CASNPGLAGQETQYF
TRBJ2-7 | TRBD2 | TRBV7-2 | NA | TGTGCCAGCAGCATAGTCCCGGGACTAGCGGGGGGGTACGAGCAGTACTTC | CASSIVPGLAGGYEQYF
TRBJ2-5 | NA | TRBV30 | NA | TGTGCCTGGACGCGGCAGAGGGCAGAGACCCAGTACTTC | CAWTRQRAETQYF
TRBJ2-2 | TRBD1 | TRBV19 | NA | TGTGCCAGTAGTATAGGGCAGGGGGCCGGCGGGGAGCTGTTTTTT | CASSIGQGAGGELFF
TRBJ1-1 | NA | TRBV11-3 | NA | TGTGCCAGCAGCTTAGAATCTGGGGCCGGGGCTTTCTTT | CASSLESGAGAFF
TRBJ2-1 | TRBD2 | TRBV27 | NA | TGTGCCAGCAGTTCCTACGGGACTAGCGGGCGCAATGAGCAGTTCTTC | CASSSYGTSGRNEQFF
TRBJ2-7 | NA | TRBV6-2/TRBV6-3 | NA | TGTGCCAGCAGTTGGGAAACTATTGGAGAGACTACCTACGAGCAGTACTTC | CASSWETIGETTYEQYF
TRBJ2-7 | TRBD2 | TRBV7-9 | NA | TGTGCCAGCAGCTTGGGGAGGGCCGTCTCGTTC | CASSLGRAVSF
TRBJ1-1 | TRBD1 | TRBV10-3 | NA | TGTGCCATCAGTGATTCAGGGGGTACTGAAGCTTTCTTT | CAISDSGGTEAFF
TRBJ2-6 | NA | TRBV19 | once | TGTGCCAGTAGTCAAGGGGCCGCTGGGGCCAACGTCCTGACTTTC | CASSQGAAGANVLTF
TRBJ2-2 | TRBD2 | TRBV9 | NA | TGTGCCAGCAGCCCTTGGACTAGTCAGGACACCGGGGAGCTGTTTTTT | CASSPWTSQDTGELFF
TRBJ2-1 | TRBD2 | TRBV3-1/TRBV3-2 | NA | TGTGCCAGCAGCTCCTCGACTAGCTCGAATGAGCAGTTCTTC | CASSSSTSSNEQFF
TRBJ1-1 | TRBD1 | TRBV28 | NA | TGTGCCAGCAGTTTAATGCAGGGGGCCTCGAGGACTGAAGCTTTCTTT | CASSLMQGASRTEAFF
TRBJ1-5 | NA | TRBV19 | NA | TGTGCCAGTAGTTCAACCGGGACAAATAGCAATCAGCCCCAGCATTTT | CASSSTGTNSNQPQHF
TRBJ1-2 | TRBD1 | TRBV19 | NA | TGTGCCAGTAGCGCGACAGGGAACTATGGCTACACCTTC | CASSATGNYGYTF
TRBJ1-1 | TRBD1 | TRBV6-1 | once | TGTGCCAGCAGTGCGGGACAGATCATGCCCTCTCGGAACACTGAAGCTTTCTTT | CASSAGQIMPSRNTEAFF
TRBJ2-1 | NA | TRBV10-2 | NA | TGCGCCAGCAGGGAGACAGGCTACAATGAGCAGTTCTTC | CASRETGYNEQFF
TRBJ2-1 | TRBD2 | TRBV27 | NA | TGTGCCAGCAGTCTCCGGGGACTAGCGGGAGCACCCTCCTACAATGAGCAGTTCTTC | CASSLRGLAGAPSYNEQFF
TRBJ2-1 | NA | TRBV5-4 | NA | TGTGCCAGCAGCTTACGACCGGTATCGGGCTCCTACAATGAGCAGTTCTTC | CASSLRPVSGSYNEQFF
TRBJ1-5 | NA | TRBV29-1 | NA | TGCAGCGTTACGGGAGGGCCCAATCAGCCCCAGCATTTT | CSVTGGPNQPQHF
TRBJ2-5 | NA | TRBV29-1 | NA | TGCAGCGTGGCCGGGGAGACCCAGTACTTC | CSVAGETQYF
TRBJ1-3 | TRBD1 | TRBV19 | NA | TGTGCCAGTAGTTTGAGGGACAGAGGTGGAAACACCATATATTTT | CASSLRDRGGNTIYF
TRBJ1-1 | NA | TRBV10-3 | NA | TGTGCCATCAGTGACCTCAGGGGAGACACTGAAGCTTTCTTT | CAISDLRGDTEAFF
TRBJ1-6 | NA | TRBV27 | NA | TGTGCCAGCAGAAAAGCGGGCAATTCACCCCTCCACTTT | CASRKAGNSPLHF
TRBJ1-5 | NA | TRBV19 | NA | TGTGCCAGTAGGCGTGCGGGCCTCGGCAATCAGCCCCAGCATTTT | CASRRAGLGNQPQHF
TRBJ2-7 | TRBD1 | TRBV7-2 | NA | TGTGCCAGCAGCCCGACAGGGCCTCACTACGAGCAGTACTTC | CASSPTGPHYEQYF
TRBJ2-1 | NA | TRBV9 | NA | TGTGCCAGCAGCGTAGGGGCGGACAGCTCCTACAATGAGCAGTTCTTC | CASSVGADSSYNEQFF
TRBJ1-1 | NA | TRBV5-8 | NA | TGTGCCAGCAGGAGGAACCCCGCTGCCGTGGGTGAAGCTTTCTTT | CASRRNPAAVGEAFF
TRBJ2-1 | NA | TRBV18 | NA | TGTGCCAGCTCATCCCTAGCTATGAACAATGAGCAGTTCTTC | CASSSLAMNNEQFF
TRBJ1-2 | TRBD1 | TRBV5-6 | few | TGTGCCAGCAGCTTGGTGGCGGACAGGGGGCATGGCTACACCTTC | CASSLVADRGHGYTF
TRBJ1-2 | NA | TRBV12-3/TRBV12-4 | once | TGTGCCAGCAGCCTCTCGGACTATGGCTACACCTTC | CASSLSDYGYTF